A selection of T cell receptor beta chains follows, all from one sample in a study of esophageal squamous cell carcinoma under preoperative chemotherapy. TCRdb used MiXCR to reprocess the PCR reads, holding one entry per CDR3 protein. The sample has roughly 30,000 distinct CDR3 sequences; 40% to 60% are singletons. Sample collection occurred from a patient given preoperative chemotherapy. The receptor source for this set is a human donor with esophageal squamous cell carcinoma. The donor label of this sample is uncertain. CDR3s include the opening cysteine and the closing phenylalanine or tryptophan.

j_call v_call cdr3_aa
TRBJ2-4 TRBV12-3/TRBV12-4 CAGTGGRAKETQYF
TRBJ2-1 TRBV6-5 CATRSSVAGSYNEQFF
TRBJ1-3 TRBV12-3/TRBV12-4 CASSRGEPGNTIYF
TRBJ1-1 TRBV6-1 CASSEAMGLVEAFF
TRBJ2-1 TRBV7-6 CASSPDVAGSSYNEQVF
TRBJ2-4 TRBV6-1 CASSELGGRAKNMQYF
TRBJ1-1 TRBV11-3 CASSAIEGGKGTEAFF
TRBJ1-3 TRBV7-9 CASSLAGGTGNTIYF
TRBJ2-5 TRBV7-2 CASSSYGGQETQYF
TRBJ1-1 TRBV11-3 CASSTEQGLNTEAFF
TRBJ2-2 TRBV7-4 CASSRKTVNTGALFF
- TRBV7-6 CASSLDPAIGGGAQDIQYF
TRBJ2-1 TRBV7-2 CASSSGLAGADAQYF
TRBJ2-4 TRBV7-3 CASSFIPAGRVQDTQYF
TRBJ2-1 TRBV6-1 CASSRGQGASGNEQFF
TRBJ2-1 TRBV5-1 CASSLARDGRRGEQFF
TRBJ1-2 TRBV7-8 CASSLQGQGYGYTF
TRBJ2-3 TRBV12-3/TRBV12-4 CASSSGLAGGATDTQYF
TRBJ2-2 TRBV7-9 CASSQSGETVNTDELFF
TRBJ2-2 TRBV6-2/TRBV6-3 CASSYKRGNSGELFF
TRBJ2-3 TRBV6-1 CASKPSYDTQYF
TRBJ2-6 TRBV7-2 CASSPRVSSGANVLTF
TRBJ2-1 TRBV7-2 CSSGGGRACSNVQNF
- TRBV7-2 CASGGHGGSGTETQYF